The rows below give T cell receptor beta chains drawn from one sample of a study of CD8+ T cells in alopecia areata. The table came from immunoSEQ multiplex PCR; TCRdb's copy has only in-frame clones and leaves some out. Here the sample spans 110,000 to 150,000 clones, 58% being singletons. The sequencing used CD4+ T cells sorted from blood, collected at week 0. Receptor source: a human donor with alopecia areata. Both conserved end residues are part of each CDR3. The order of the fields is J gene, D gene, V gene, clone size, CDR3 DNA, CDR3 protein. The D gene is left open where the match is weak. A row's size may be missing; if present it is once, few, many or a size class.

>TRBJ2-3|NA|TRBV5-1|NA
TGCGCCAGCAGCCCGGGCGGTTATACGCAGTATTTT
CASSPGGYTQYF
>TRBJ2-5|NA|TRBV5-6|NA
TGTGCCAGCAGCTCCCCCGGGGAACCGCCAGAGACCCAGTACTTC
CASSSPGEPPETQYF
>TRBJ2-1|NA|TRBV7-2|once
TGTGCCAGCAGCTTGAAACAGGGGAGGGAAGAGTTCTTC
CASSLKQGREEFF
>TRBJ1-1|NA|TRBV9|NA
TGTGCCAGCAGCGTAGGACCTGAGAACACTGAAGCTTTCTTT
CASSVGPENTEAFF
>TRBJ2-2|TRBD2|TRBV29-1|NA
TGCGCTGCCCGAGCGGGGGGGTTCACCGGGGAGCTGTTTTTT
CAARAGGFTGELFF
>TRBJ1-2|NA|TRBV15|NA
TGTGCCACCAGCGACCAACAATGGGGTCTGGGAGGCTACACCTTC
CATSDQQWGLGGYTF
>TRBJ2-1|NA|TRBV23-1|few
TGCGCCAGCAACAGGCATGGGTACAATGAGCAGTTCTTC
CASNRHGYNEQFF
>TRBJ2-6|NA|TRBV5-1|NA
TGCGCCAGCAGTCCTACCACAGGAATATCTGGGGCCAACGTCCTGACTTTC
CASSPTTGISGANVLTF
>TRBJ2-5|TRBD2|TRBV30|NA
TGTGCCTGGGGGGCGGGGGGTAAAGAGACCCAGTACTTC
CAWGAGGKETQYF
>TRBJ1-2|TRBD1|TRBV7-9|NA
TGTGCCAGCAGCCCGGGGAAAGGGGGCGACTATGGCTACACCTTC
CASSPGKGGDYGYTF
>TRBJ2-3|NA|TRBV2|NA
TGTGCCAGCAGTGACCCTGATACGCAGTATTTT
CASSDPDTQYF
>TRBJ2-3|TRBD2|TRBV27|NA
TGTGCCAGCAGCGGACTAGCGGGCACAGATACGCAGTATTTT
CASSGLAGTDTQYF
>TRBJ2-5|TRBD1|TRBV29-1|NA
TGCAGCGCACGGACAGGGCTTGAGACCCAGTACTTC
CSARTGLETQYF
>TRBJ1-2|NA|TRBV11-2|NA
TGTGCCAGCAGCTTAGTGTATCCGGCCTCGGGCTACACCTTC
CASSLVYPASGYTF
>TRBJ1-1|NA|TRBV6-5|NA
TGTGCCAGCAGGCTAGCTTATCAGGAGGTTTCGGCTTTCTTT
CASRLAYQEVSAFF
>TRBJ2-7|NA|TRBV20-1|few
TGCAGTGTTCTAGGAGGGTACGAGCAGTACTTC
CSVLGGYEQYF